This T cell receptor (beta chain) originates from a study of T cell repertoires in cytomegalovirus infection. The wider study: Public TCR beta signatures indicated both CMV infection and matching HLA type.

There are many counts of this clonotype. Its antigen is unidentified. Study outcomes and limitations: The response measured ex vivo was dominated by TCR beta clonotypes (HLA-C-restricted and CMV-specific). The cumulative frequency of public TCR beta families identified carriers of CMV plus the relevant HLA.

TCRdb re-analysed the reads in MiXCR, keeping a single row per CDR3 protein. The table records over 300,000 distinct CDR3 sequences, 9% to 9.5% of them present only once. This CDR3 region has 15 residues. Looked up from germline, CDR1 is SGHVS and CDR2 is FQNEAQ. Trimming removed 6 bases from V and 0 bases from J, with 12 bases in between. The chain links TRBV7-8 to TRBJ1-5; no clear D. This receptor was identified in a human donor in good health (CMV status not recorded). Some clones in this sample may be carry-over from other donors' samples. What was sequenced was PBMCs. CDR3 protein: CASRSEEYSNQPQHF. In DNA form, the CDR3 reads TGTGCCAGCAGGTCCGAGGAGTATAGCAATCAGCCCCAGCATTTT. The variable domain in full, completed from reference TRBV7-8 and TRBJ1-5, reads GAGVSQSPRYKVAKRGQDVALRCDPISGHVSLFWYQQALGQGPEFLTYFQNEAQLDKSGLPSDRFFAERPEGSVSTLKIQRTQQEDSAVYLCASRSEEYSNQPQHFGDGTRLSIL.